This is a list of T cell receptor beta chains from one sample in a study of blood T cell repertoires in COVID-19. The repertoire was sequenced with immunoSEQ multiplex PCR; TCRdb's copy has only in-frame clones and lacks some. The data show about 80,000 clones, approximately 80% seen once. Sequencing was done on a sample of peripheral blood. These TCRs come from a man older than 75 with acute or convalescent COVID-19. CDR3s leave out the opening cysteine and the closing phenylalanine or tryptophan.

V gene: TRBV13; J gene: TRBJ2-5; CDR3 protein: ASSSTRGGLQETQY
V gene: TRBV11-1; J gene: TRBJ2-3; CDR3 protein: ASSKGTSGSTDTQY
V gene: TRBV9; J gene: TRBJ2-5; CDR3 protein: ASSLGRSETQY
V gene: TRBV2; J gene: TRBJ2-2; CDR3 protein: ASSATAFTNTGELF
V gene: TRBV5-1; J gene: TRBJ1-3; CDR3 protein: ASSRNGGPSGNTIY
V gene: TRBV18; J gene: TRBJ1-5; CDR3 protein: ASSGGQGAGQPQH
V gene: TRBV5-1; J gene: TRBJ2-5; CDR3 protein: ASSLGGTSQETQY
V gene: TRBV10-3; J gene: TRBJ1-5; CDR3 protein: AISEGGNQPQH
V gene: TRBV7-2; J gene: TRBJ2-2; CDR3 protein: ASSLGQGNTGELF
V gene: TRBV20-1; J gene: TRBJ2-7; CDR3 protein: SARSGREQY
V gene: TRBV7-2; J gene: TRBJ2-3; CDR3 protein: ASSPGLGGSTDTQY
V gene: TRBV5-1; J gene: TRBJ1-1; CDR3 protein: ASSPAQGATEAF
V gene: TRBV5-1; J gene: TRBJ2-7; CDR3 protein: ASSFDRATYEQY
V gene: TRBV27; J gene: TRBJ1-2; CDR3 protein: ASSSLQGQGLAYGYT
V gene: TRBV27; J gene: TRBJ1-1; CDR3 protein: ASSQNRGRAEAF
V gene: TRBV5-1; J gene: TRBJ1-4; CDR3 protein: ASSNRQGEKLF
V gene: TRBV12-5; J gene: TRBJ1-2; CDR3 protein: ASGLLEQGTYT
V gene: TRBV25-1; J gene: TRBJ2-7; CDR3 protein: ASSESVYEQY
V gene: TRBV5-1; J gene: TRBJ2-1; CDR3 protein: ASSPSGAVEF
V gene: TRBV5-4; J gene: TRBJ1-1; CDR3 protein: ASSLATDRNTEAF
V gene: TRBV5-1; J gene: TRBJ2-7; CDR3 protein: ASSFDRVYEQY
V gene: TRBV7-9; J gene: TRBJ2-3; CDR3 protein: ASSLGRAGGADTQY
V gene: TRBV6-2/TRBV6-3; J gene: TRBJ2-2; CDR3 protein: ASSGGTVNTGELF
V gene: TRBV11-3; J gene: TRBJ2-2; CDR3 protein: ASSHRQGITGELF
V gene: TRBV15; J gene: TRBJ2-3; CDR3 protein: ATSREGADTQY
V gene: TRBV14; J gene: TRBJ1-2; CDR3 protein: ASSQQTGMGAGGYT
V gene: TRBV2; J gene: TRBJ2-5; CDR3 protein: ASSDQAGAQETQY
V gene: TRBV10-3; J gene: TRBJ1-1; CDR3 protein: AIRAGQGITEAF
V gene: TRBV18; J gene: TRBJ1-3; CDR3 protein: ASSPPGTGKFVGGNTIY
V gene: TRBV6-2/TRBV6-3; J gene: TRBJ2-7; CDR3 protein: ASSYPGQPHN
V gene: TRBV18; J gene: TRBJ2-7; CDR3 protein: ASSPAPYEQY
V gene: TRBV5-1; J gene: TRBJ2-5; CDR3 protein: ASSRGTIQETQY
V gene: TRBV10-1; J gene: TRBJ2-1; CDR3 protein: ASSPTGGSYNEQF
V gene: TRBV6-5; J gene: TRBJ2-7; CDR3 protein: ASRGTGTYEQY
V gene: TRBV30; J gene: TRBJ1-5; CDR3 protein: AWSLIHPGTANDPSNQPQH
V gene: TRBV19; J gene: TRBJ1-1; CDR3 protein: ASSMGSTPPHTEAF
V gene: TRBV19; J gene: TRBJ2-1; CDR3 protein: ASSNLAGGYNEQF
V gene: TRBV5-4; J gene: TRBJ1-6; CDR3 protein: ASSITGGGADSPLH
V gene: TRBV7-2; J gene: TRBJ2-7; CDR3 protein: ASSLASRGNYEQY
V gene: TRBV5-4; J gene: TRBJ2-3; CDR3 protein: ASSASSTDTQY
V gene: TRBV10-1; J gene: TRBJ2-5; CDR3 protein: ASSPGTGGLQETQY
V gene: TRBV19; J gene: TRBJ2-3; CDR3 protein: ASSLRPPAGESTDTQY
V gene: TRBV24-1; J gene: TRBJ1-1; CDR3 protein: ATSEWDTLNTEAF
V gene: TRBV5-8; J gene: TRBJ2-5; CDR3 protein: ASSLRSQGGTQY
V gene: TRBV19; J gene: TRBJ2-2; CDR3 protein: ASSLNRIGELF
V gene: TRBV5-4; J gene: TRBJ1-1; CDR3 protein: ASSEGQGLNTEAF
V gene: TRBV19; J gene: TRBJ1-2; CDR3 protein: ASSSAGTGATSTSGYT
V gene: TRBV5-5; J gene: TRBJ1-2; CDR3 protein: ASSLPGQDFVDGYT
V gene: TRBV5-4; J gene: TRBJ1-6; CDR3 protein: ASSPGGQYNSPLH
V gene: TRBV21-1; J gene: TRBJ1-5; CDR3 protein: ASSKMGQGNQPQH
V gene: TRBV7-3; J gene: TRBJ2-3; CDR3 protein: ASSPGGARSTDTQY
V gene: TRBV7-9; J gene: TRBJ1-5; CDR3 protein: ASSLEAGGFNQPQH